The entry that follows covers one TCR beta chain sequence. This entry belongs to a study of blood T cell repertoires in COVID-19. Study overall: Samples taken during acute and convalescent COVID-19 were collected in the United States, Italy and Spain. From T cells, B-cell-depleted T cells, or PBMCs came the material, which was cDNA or gDNA.

Per the authors' pipeline: Reference gene primer amplification in the assay estimated nucleated cell counts. Using immunoSEQ multiplex PCR, the repertoire was profiled, and TCRdb retains in-frame clones only, with some absent. V and J calls plus clone size are reproduced from that table; the DNA served to infer D and trimming. The data show about 76,000 clones, with more than 80% seen just once and more than 15% held by the top ten. Source material: peripheral blood. The receptor was derived from an older woman with acute or convalescent COVID-19.

The DNA for the CDR3 is TGTGCCACCAAAGGGGGGGTTAGCAATCAGCCCCAGCATTTT. It encodes CATKGGVSNQPQHF. The chain joins TRBV2 to TRBJ1-5; the D gene is possibly TRBD1 (6 bases). The V gene's germline CDR1 is SNHLY and CDR2 FYNNEI. Trimming cost V 10 bases and J 0 bases, with 13 bases left between them. The CDR3 consists of 14 residues.